The present entry profiles one T cell receptor (beta chain) with its context. The data derive from a study of blood T cell repertoires in COVID-19. The wider study: COVID-19 samples, acute and convalescent, were from the United States, Italy and Spain. Sample material is recorded as cDNA or gDNA derived from T cells, B-cell-depleted T cells, or PBMCs.

In the authors' methods: Counts of nucleated cells, estimated from reference gene primer amplification, were obtained. Assay: immunoSEQ multiplex PCR; the TCRdb copy retains only in-frame clones and omits some. D and trimming come from the DNA, and the V and J calls and clone size come from that table. The repertoire includes around 130,000 clones, 65% to 85% of them detected once, and roughly 4.3% sits in the top ten. Per the germline V gene, CDR1 is SGHNT and CDR2 is YENEEA. The V end was cut by 3 bases, the J end by 0 bases, with 12 bases between. The CDR3 loop spans 16 amino acids. Sequenced input: peripheral blood. This receptor was obtained from a woman aged 70-85 years with acute or convalescent COVID-19. This chain joins TRBV11-3 and TRBJ1-3; D is unresolved. CDR3 nucleotide sequence: TGTGCCAGCAGCTTCTCTGCTACTACCTCTGGAAACACCATATATTTT. Its translation: CASSFSATTSGNTIYF. Full variable domain (rest looked up from reference TRBV11-3 and TRBJ1-3): EAGVVQSPRYKIIEKKQPVAFWCNPISGHNTLYWYLQNLGQGPELLIRYENEEAVDDSQLPKDRFSAERLKGVDSTLKIQPAELGDSAVYLCASSFSATTSGNTIYFGEGSWLTVV.